Listed here are 9 T cell receptor beta chains from one sample, sequenced in a study of T cells in Graves' hyperthyroidism and ophthalmopathy. Amplification yielded TCR beta CDR3 regions, with RNA transcripts as the source. RT-PCR in the first round (using the HTBI primer set) targeted the TCR CDR3. TCRdb reanalysed the multiplex PCR reads using MiXCR and keeps one entry per CDR3 protein. The sample contains about 420,000 distinct CDR3 sequences, roughly 14% of which appear only once. Sequencing was done on a sample of blood. These receptors were obtained from a woman aged 18-35 years with Graves' hyperthyroidism.

This clonotype was recorded many times. The V call is TRBV28, the J call TRBJ1-2, with a tentative D call TRBD1 (5 bases). The CDR3 is 13 residues long. The V gene's germline CDR1 is MDHEN and CDR2 SYDVKM. Trimming took off 11 bases at V and 3 bases at J, with 16 bases between the two ends. The chain's CDR3 is CAGQERGHYGYTF. Written as DNA, the CDR3 is TGTGCCGGCCAGGAACGGGGCCACTATGGCTACACCTTC.

The chain employs TRBV7-9 and TRBJ2-6, with a possible D match to TRBD1 (5 bases). This CDR3 is built from 16 residues. With 5 bases removed from V and 1 base from J, the gap between germline ends came to 12 bases. Germline assignment: CDR1 SEHNR and CDR2 FQNEAQ (reference sequence). CDR3 in DNA: TGTGCCAGCAGCCTACACGCAGGGTCTGGGGCCAACGTCCTGACTTTC. It is translated as CASSLHAGSGANVLTF.

This clonotype came up many times. CDR3 in amino acids: CASSSTAKGQFGETQYF. The CDR3 coding sequence is TGTGCCAGCAGCTCGACCGCCAAAGGGCAGTTTGGAGAGACCCAGTACTTC. The chain recombines TRBV7-8 with TRBJ2-5, with D unclear. The germline gives CDR1 SGHVS, CDR2 FQNEAQ. CDR3 size: 17 residues. Between the trimmed V and J ends, which lost 4 bases and 4 bases, there was a span of 22 bases.

V and J are TRBV11-2 and TRBJ1-6; the D is unclear. This CDR3 is 15 amino acids long. Germline loops: CDR1 SGHAT, CDR2 FQNNGV. Trimming left V 3 bases short and J 0 bases short, with 6 bases between. The CDR3 protein is CASSLLSSYNSPLHF. The DNA of the CDR3 is TGTGCCAGCAGCTTGCTGAGCTCCTATAATTCACCCCTCCACTTT.

This clonotype has just a few counts. This sequence joins TRBV6-1 and TRBJ2-7; 14 bases fit TRBD2. The CDR3 has 18 amino acids. V was pared by 1 base and J by 3 bases, with 8 bases of the junction left unmatched. CDR1 is MNHNS and CDR2 is SASEGT in the germline V gene. The chain's CDR3 is CASSEGEGLAGVHYEQYF. DNA of the CDR3: TGTGCCAGCAGTGAAGGCGAGGGACTAGCGGGAGTCCACTACGAGCAGTACTTC.

This clonotype came up many times. V gene TRBV6-1 combines with J gene TRBJ1-1, with TRBD1 as a possible D gene (5 bases). Germline loops: CDR1 MNHNS, CDR2 SASEGT. This CDR3 region has 15 residues. Deletions cut 6 bases from V and 6 bases from J, with 20 bases between. For the CDR3, the DNA is TGTGCCAGCAGCCCCCCGGGCAGGGCTGGGTCTGAAGCTTTCTTT. As protein: CASSPPGRAGSEAFF.

In this sample, this clonotype turned up a few times. The chain is built from TRBV14 and TRBJ1-1; D unclear. Germline V CDR1 and CDR2: SGHDN, FVKESK. CDR3 size: 13 residues. The V end was cut by 0 bases, the J end by 6 bases, with 8 bases between. This chain's CDR3 is CASSQDVGSEAFF. The CDR3 bases are TGTGCCAGCAGCCAAGATGTAGGGTCTGAAGCTTTCTTT. Drawing the rest from reference TRBV14 and TRBJ1-1, the complete variable domain is EAGVTQFPSHSVIEKGQTVTLRCDPISGHDNLYWYRRVMGKEIKFLLHFVKESKQDESGMPNNRFLAERTGGTYSTLKVQPAELEDSGVYFCASSQDVGSEAFFGQGTRLTVV.

This clonotype was recorded a few times. The chain carries TRBV27 and TRBJ1-1; perhaps TRBD1 as D (5 bases). CDR3 length: 16 amino acids. Germline-derived CDR1 and CDR2 are MNHEY and SMNVEV (reference sequence). Trimming shortened V by 5 bases and J by 0 bases, and 16 bases separated the two germline ends. CDR3: CASSRQRTLMNTEAFF. The CDR3 nucleotides read TGTGCCAGCAGTCGACAGCGCACTCTCATGAACACTGAAGCTTTCTTT.

At least ten counts were recorded for this clonotype. The J gene is TRBJ2-1, the V gene TRBV11-2, with a weak D call TRBD2 (6 bases). From germline, CDR1 is SGHAT and CDR2 FQNNGV. V dropped 7 bases and J dropped 9 bases, with 16 bases sitting between them. This CDR3 is built from 13 residues. The DNA of the CDR3 is TGTGCCAGCACCGGGAGAGGTCGGGGTGAGCAGTTCTTC. It encodes CASTGRGRGEQFF. The variable domain in full, with the rest retrieved from reference TRBV11-2 and TRBJ2-1, is EAGVAQSPRYKIIEKRQSVAFWCNPISGHATLYWYQQILGQGPKLLIQFQNNGVVDDSQLPKDRFSAERLKGVDSTLKIQPAKLEDSAVYLCASTGRGRGEQFFGPGTRLTVL.